This record looks at one T cell receptor (beta chain) sequence and its context. It has no known antigen specificity. Per-base qualities were not stored, and no clone one base away is much larger. Donors were healthy HIV-negative adults with no recently reported acute infections or vaccinations. All donors were Caucasian adults living in Nashville, Tennessee, USA. For unsorted samples, about 90 million PBMCs were counted, and genomic DNA was extracted using the QIAamp DNA Blood Mini kit. Blood was collected by leukapheresis, and PBMCs were isolated by Ficoll-Histopaque density gradient centrifugation and then cryopreserved in liquid nitrogen vapor phase. The sample comes from a study of shared clonotypes between healthy human individuals (TCRdb year 2020). A note on the overall study: The cohort included a few men and two women between 18 and 49 years of age. To estimate repertoire size and how much clonotypes are shared between individuals, the study performed deep sequencing of blood TCR repertoires from 4 to 6 healthy adults. Libraries were prepared and TCR repertoires were sequenced by different laboratories using diverse techniques, in order to increase sequencing depth and limit assay-specific biases. Leukapheresis yielded between about 0.9 and 8.9 billion PBMCs per donor. Summary of the overall study and its limitations: Because the study included a small number of donors, the genetic and exposure-history diversity represented was limited. Pairwise subsampling indicated that sequencing depth was expected to affect the degree of clonotype sharing among donors. Sampling was restricted to blood, and TCR repertoires in tissues likely differ from the TCR repertoires found in blood.

Using the deep immunoSEQ assay, multiplex PCR amplified TCR CDR3 regions from genomic DNA. For each cell subset, the extracted genomic DNA was distributed evenly across all wells of several immunoSEQ 96-well plates, and each plate served as one replicate. For unsorted PBMC, 250 to 300 ng genomic DNA, equal to tens of thousands of T cell genomes, was loaded into each replicate PCR. Ten immunoSEQ deep assay plates were used to sequence unsorted PBMC genomic DNA. The purified libraries were quantified using a Qubit 3.0 fluorometer, sized with a Bioanalyzer 2100, and then quantified again using the KAPA Library Quantification kit. Each immunoSEQ 96-well plate was sequenced on its own single-read 150-cycle Illumina NextSeq 550 flow cell. Turning to the authors' computational methods: Because the immunoSEQ output held only junctional sequences and lacked quality scores, the filtering could not match the filtering applied to full-length reads. Sequences were annotated with PyIR, a Python wrapper for IgBLAST v1.9, using IMGT germline references to assign V/J genes and CDR3. Reads were filtered out if the reads had weak V/J assignments (E-value above 1e-6), no CDR3, stop codons, out-of-frame junctions, or ambiguous translated residues. V3J clonotypes were defined by identical inferred V gene, J gene, and CDR3 amino acid sequence. Percentage overlap between repertoires was computed as shared unique clonotypes divided by the size of the smaller repertoire. RTK rarefaction, the Chao1 estimator, and Recon v2.1 estimates of unobserved clonotypes were used to assess repertoire richness. As stored in TCRdb, this immuneACCESS dataset retains in-frame rearrangements with V and J assigned. A fraction of the clones does not appear; measured against another copy, unresolved V genes explain less than half of the discrepancy, and the remainder lacks a known reason. V and J calls and clone size are as listed in that table; D and trimming were resolved from the DNA. For this sample there are hundreds of thousands of clones; roughly three quarters appear just once. 12% of the sample is in the top ten clones.

The germline V gene yields SGDLS for CDR1 and YYNGEE for CDR2. The junction carries 10 bases between V and J, which are trimmed by 3 bases and 1 base respectively. The CDR3 measures 14 amino acids from cysteine to phenylalanine. Here the CDR3 DNA is all that survives: 42 bases in frame from base 1. The TCR sequence derives from a woman aged 40 to 50 in good health. Some clones in this sample may be carry-over from other donors' samples. The sample was PBMCs. The rearranged segments are TRBV9 and TRBJ2-5, with an unclear D gene assignment. At the DNA level, the sequence is TGTGCCAGCAGCGACGCGGACCTCCAAGAGACCCAGTACTTC. It is translated as CASSDADLQETQYF.